A single sample gave rise to the 20 T cell receptor beta chains below, sequenced in a study of control samples from healthy donors and cancer patients. Clones were sequenced by immunoSEQ multiplex PCR, and TCRdb holds only the in-frame ones, with some missing. The data show about 130,000 clones, with approximately 90% seen just once and roughly 7.8% held by the top ten. The specimen sequenced was blood. The receptors stem from a man aged 18 to 30 in good health.

The genes are TRBV20-1 and TRBJ1-1; D gene uncertain. CDR3 length: 14 amino acids. V lost 3 bases to trimming and J lost 1 base, with 12 bases between them. The germline V gene encodes CDR1 DFQATT and CDR2 SNEGSKA (reference sequence). The chain's CDR3 is CSASSPASNTEAFF. CDR3 DNA sequence: TGCAGTGCTAGTTCACCTGCCTCGAACACTGAAGCTTTCTTT.

The rearrangement links TRBV6-5 to TRBJ2-4; D unclear. V was pared by 5 bases and J by 0 bases, with 5 bases between. The CDR3 consists of 13 residues. Looked up from germline, CDR1 is MNHEY and CDR2 is SVGAGI. CDR3 bases: TGTGCCAGCAGTCTAAAAGCCAAAAACATTCAGTACTTC. This translates into CASSLKAKNIQYF.

The chain employs TRBV15 and TRBJ1-1; maybe TRBD1 (5 bases). Trimming pared 3 bases from V and 4 bases from J, leaving 21 bases between. This CDR3 region has 17 residues. The germline V gene encodes CDR1 LNHNV and CDR2 YYDKDF (reference sequence). CDR3 coding DNA: TGTGCCACCAGCAGTGGGCCCGGGGGGAGCCGGGCCACTGAAGCTTTCTTT. Translation gives CATSSGPGGSRATEAFF.

The gene calls are TRBV30 and TRBJ2-5; D may be TRBD1 or TRBD2 (6 bases each). Germline CDR1 GTSNPN, CDR2 SVGIG (reference sequence). This CDR3 has 16 amino acids. V was shortened by 4 bases and J by 4 bases, with 22 bases between the two germline ends. As DNA, the CDR3 is TGTGCCTGGACTCCGCGGGACATTGGGATCCGAGAGACCCAGTACTTC. Amino acids: CAWTPRDIGIRETQYF. The full variable domain, completed using reference TRBV30 and TRBJ2-5, is SQTIHQWPATLVQPVGSPLSLECTVEGTSNPNLYWYRQAAGRGLQLLFYSVGIGQISSEVPQNLSASRPQDRQFILSSKKLLLSDSGFYLCAWTPRDIGIRETQYFGPGTRLLVL.

The chain combines TRBV4-1 with TRBJ1-5; 7 bases are shared with TRBD1. The CDR3 sequence is 14 residues long. The V segment lost 4 bases and the J segment 3 bases; nucleotides outside the gene matches: 3. CDR1 is MGHRA, CDR2 YSYEKL, per germline. CDR3 DNA sequence: TGCGCCAGCAGCCCGGGGACAGACAATCAGCCCCAGCATTTT. As protein: CASSPGTDNQPQHF.

J is TRBJ2-5 and V is TRBV30; D is perhaps TRBD1 (5 bases). Germline V gene sequence: CDR1 GTSNPN, CDR2 SVGIG (reference sequence). This CDR3 is 12 amino acids long. The V gene lost 0 bases and the J gene lost 9 bases, with 11 bases spanning the gap. CDR3 nucleotides: TGTGCCTGGAGTGTACAGGCCCTCTCCCAGTACTTC. Its protein product is CAWSVQALSQYF.

In DNA form, the CDR3 reads TGTGCCAGCAGTTCACGGGTCCTGACTAATGAAAAACTGTTTTTT. Encoded protein: CASSSRVLTNEKLFF. This chain connects TRBV27 to TRBJ1-4; no firm D call. This CDR3 region has 15 residues. Germline loops: CDR1 MNHEY, CDR2 SMNVEV (reference sequence). The V and J ends lost 4 bases and 2 bases respectively, with 11 bases between them.

This chain uses TRBV9 with TRBJ2-7; D perhaps matches TRBD2 (7 bases). The germline gives CDR1 SGDLS, CDR2 YYNGEE. This CDR3 spans 15 amino acids. V lost 0 bases, J lost 7 bases, and 17 bases lay in between. The CDR3 nucleotides are TGTGCCAGCAGCGTAGATGGGCGCAGGGGAGGGGAGCAGTACTTC. Translated, it gives CASSVDGRRGGEQYF.

The gene calls are TRBV7-9 and TRBJ1-1; D call uncertain. Trimming stripped 1 base from V and 0 bases from J, with 9 bases between. The CDR3 has 15 residues. The germline gives CDR1 SEHNR, CDR2 FQNEAQ (reference sequence). CDR3 residues: CASSLERVMNTEAFF. The CDR3 bases are TGTGCCAGCAGCTTAGAAAGGGTAATGAACACTGAAGCTTTCTTT.

The chain has TRBV2 and TRBJ2-7; TRBD1 matches at 10 bases. The CDR3 runs to 17 residues. Germline V lookup: CDR1 SNHLY, CDR2 FYNNEI. V was pared by 4 bases and J by 0 bases, with 9 bases of the junction left unmatched. CDR3 residues: CASSVDRGRGSSYEQYF. CDR3 in DNA: TGTGCCAGCAGTGTCGACAGGGGGCGAGGAAGCTCCTACGAGCAGTACTTC.

The chain links TRBV24-1 to TRBJ2-1, with a possible D match to TRBD2 (6 bases). The V gene lost 7 bases and the J gene lost 7 bases, with 16 bases spanning the gap. The germline V gene has CDR1 KGHDR and CDR2 SFDVKD. The CDR3 sequence is 14 residues long. In DNA form, the CDR3 reads TGTGCCACCAGCCCCGCCCACGGGGGAAATGAGCAGTTCTTC. As protein: CATSPAHGGNEQFF.

To note about this clone: Different DNA sequences within this sample yield the same CDR3. This chain uses TRBV5-5 with TRBJ2-7; 8 bases fit TRBD1. The CDR3 is made up of 14 amino acids. Germline CDR1 SGHKS, CDR2 YYEKEE (reference sequence). The V and J ends lost 2 bases and 3 bases, in that order; junction bases with no gene match: 4. The CDR3 nucleotides are TGTGCCAGCAGCTTATCCGGACAGGGCTACGAGCAGTACTTC. Amino acid sequence: CASSLSGQGYEQYF.

V and J are TRBV6-5 and TRBJ2-5; D gene unclear. Trimming left V 7 bases short and J 5 bases short, with 8 bases between. Germline lookup yields CDR1 MNHEY and CDR2 SVGAGI. CDR3 length: 11 amino acids. The CDR3 reads CASNSFETQYF. The CDR3 DNA is TGTGCCAGCAACAGCTTTGAGACCCAGTACTTC.

The chain joins TRBV3-1 (or the pseudogene TRBV3-2) to TRBJ1-6; D might be TRBD1 (5 bases). V was cut by 4 bases and J by 13 bases, with 11 bases left in between. Germline CDR1 is LGHDT and CDR2 is YNNKEL (reference sequence). The CDR3 length is 12 residues. CDR3 residues: CASSLRESPLHF. The CDR3 DNA reads as TGTGCCAGCAGCCTCAGGGAATCCCCCCTCCACTTT.

The table lists this clone with a count of one. This sequence joins TRBV4-1 and TRBJ2-1, with D perhaps matching TRBD1 (6 bases). The CDR3 is 18 amino acids. V was pared by 3 bases and J by 3 bases, with 21 bases between. Germline V gene lookup returns CDR1 MGHRA and CDR2 YSYEKL. The CDR3 DNA follows: TGCGCCAGCAGCCAGTTATTTTGGGGGCAGGGGCACTACAATGAGCAGTTCTTC. Amino acid sequence: CASSQLFWGQGHYNEQFF.

The chain is built from TRBV5-5 and TRBJ2-5; 13 bases are a match to TRBD2. Trimming took 5 bases from V and 3 from J; bases not matched to a gene: 4. This CDR3 has 15 residues. CDR1 is SGHKS, CDR2 YYEKEE, per germline (reference sequence). The CDR3 DNA follows: TGTGCCAGCAGAGTTACTAGCGGGGGGGAAGAGACCCAGTACTTC. Its protein product is CASRVTSGGEETQYF.

For this clone: Germline and junction disagree at one end, which may indicate a read error. The rearrangement uses TRBV11-2 and TRBJ1-2; TRBD1 agrees at 10 bases. In germline, CDR1 is SGHAT, CDR2 FQNNGV. This CDR3 is built from 14 residues. CDR3 DNA sequence: TGTGCCAGCAGCGAGACAGGGGGCGGCTATGGCTATACCTTC. Its protein is CASSETGGGYGYTF.

The gene calls are TRBV5-1 and TRBJ2-2; weak D call: TRBD2 (5 bases). Deletions cut 0 bases from V and 7 bases from J, with 16 bases between. CDR3 length: 16 amino acids. From germline, CDR1 is SGHRS and CDR2 YFSETQ. The CDR3 DNA reads as TGCGCCAGCAGCTTGGCCGGCAGTAGCGAGATCGGGGAGCTGTTTTTT. Protein: CASSLAGSSEIGELFF.

This chain links TRBV6-5 with TRBJ1-5; D is unresolved. The length of the CDR3 is 15 residues. Between the trimmed V and J ends, which lost 6 bases and 1 base, there was a span of 13 bases. Germline CDR1 reads MNHEY; CDR2 reads SVGAGI. In nucleotides, the CDR3 is TGTGCCAGCAGCATCTCCCGCGGAAGCAATCAGCCCCAGCATTTT. The encoded protein is CASSISRGSNQPQHF.

The gene calls are TRBV13 and TRBJ1-5; D gene unclear. Germline V gives CDR1 PRHDT, CDR2 FYEKMQ (reference sequence). V shed 5 bases and J shed 5 bases, with 10 bases lying between them. This CDR3 comprises 13 residues. The CDR3 coding sequence is TGTGCCAGCAGCCCAGGTCCGGATCAGCCCCAGCATTTT. Protein product: CASSPGPDQPQHF.